This T cell receptor beta chain was found in a study of Graves' ophthalmopathy and Graves' hyperthyroidism. Additional autoimmune diseases, uncontrolled infections, pregnancy or lactation disqualified patients. V was pared by 4 bases and J by 7 bases, with 22 bases between. CDR1 is SGHAT, CDR2 FQNNGV, per germline. The CDR3 is 16 residues long. The authors amplified TCR beta CDR3 regions, and they did so from RNA transcripts for repertoire sequencing. HTBI-primed RT-PCR formed the first round, and a multiplex PCR formed the second. TCRdb redid the calling of the multiplex PCR reads with MiXCR, one entry per CDR3 protein. Altogether fewer than 650,000 distinct CDR3 sequences are present, about a fifth being singletons, with the ten largest covering about 6.6%.

The TCR comes from a woman under 30 with stable Graves' hyperthyroidism. Some clones in this sample may be carry-over from other donors' samples. The gene calls are TRBV11-2 and TRBJ1-2, with a possible D match to TRBD1 (6 bases). The sequencing input was peripheral blood. In DNA form, the CDR3 reads TGTGCCAGCAGCTCCGTCTCGGGGGCGCCCCCGGGTGGCTACACCTTC. It codes for CASSSVSGAPPGGYTF.